The 5 T cell receptor beta chains listed next were all sequenced from one sample in a study of radiotherapy plus CTLA-4 blockade in lung cancer (dated by TCRdb to about 2018). Library preparation employed the immunoSEQ multiplex PCR assay. In its TCRdb copy, this immuneACCESS table keeps in-frame sequences only and misses some clones. Where compared with another copy, unresolved V genes explain less than half of these, and the others have no known cause. The sample has over 75,000 clones on record, roughly 85% of them singletons. Roughly 0.85% of the sample is held by the ten biggest clonotypes. Sequenced material: peripheral blood, taken from a patient treated with radiotherapy plus ipilimumab. These receptors were obtained from a human donor with non-small cell lung cancer who had stable disease on radiotherapy plus ipilimumab.

The V and J genes are TRBV19 and TRBJ2-5; possibly TRBD1 or TRBD2 for D (5 bases each). Germline V CDR1 and CDR2: LNHDA, SQIVND (reference sequence). V lost 3 bases, J lost 3 bases, and 14 bases lay in between. The CDR3 is 15 amino acids. The CDR3: CASSIRGAREETQYF. The CDR3 region has the DNA TGTGCCAGTAGTATCCGAGGGGCACGGGAAGAGACCCAGTACTTC.

The chain is built from TRBV11-2 and TRBJ2-4; 7 bases agree with TRBD1. V was pared by 6 bases and J by 0 bases, with 11 bases of the junction left unmatched. This CDR3 region has 17 residues. CDR1 is SGHAT and CDR2 is FQNNGV in the germline V gene. In DNA form, the CDR3 reads TGTGCCAGCAGGCACATCCGGGGACAGCTAGCCAAAAACATTCAGTACTTC. It codes for CASRHIRGQLAKNIQYF.

The chain links TRBV6-5 to TRBJ2-1; D may correspond to TRBD1 or TRBD2 (5 bases each). The V gene lost 2 bases and the J gene lost 6 bases, with 11 bases spanning the gap. CDR1 is MNHEY and CDR2 is SVGAGI in the germline V gene. CDR3 length: 14 amino acids. The CDR3 loop reads CASSYRMRGNEQFF. CDR3 coding DNA: TGTGCCAGCAGTTACCGGATGAGGGGCAATGAGCAGTTCTTC.

The rearrangement links TRBV29-1 to TRBJ2-1; TRBD1 agrees at 7 bases. The J segment lost 6 bases and the V segment lost 7 bases, leaving 9 bases of the junction unmatched. The length of the CDR3 is 13 residues. CDR1 is SQVTM and CDR2 is ANQGSEA in the germline V gene. CDR3 in DNA: TGCAGCGACTACAGGGGTGGGGTCAATGAGCAGTTCTTC. It specifies CSDYRGGVNEQFF.

This clone was observed a single time. The chain links TRBV6-6 to TRBJ2-5; the D is unclear. V was pared by 0 bases and J by 4 bases, with 3 bases between. Germline values: CDR1 MNHNY, CDR2 SVGAGI (reference sequence). The CDR3 runs to 12 residues. CDR3 DNA sequence: TGTGCCAGCAGTTACTCAGGAGAGACCCAGTACTTC. This sequence encodes CASSYSGETQYF.